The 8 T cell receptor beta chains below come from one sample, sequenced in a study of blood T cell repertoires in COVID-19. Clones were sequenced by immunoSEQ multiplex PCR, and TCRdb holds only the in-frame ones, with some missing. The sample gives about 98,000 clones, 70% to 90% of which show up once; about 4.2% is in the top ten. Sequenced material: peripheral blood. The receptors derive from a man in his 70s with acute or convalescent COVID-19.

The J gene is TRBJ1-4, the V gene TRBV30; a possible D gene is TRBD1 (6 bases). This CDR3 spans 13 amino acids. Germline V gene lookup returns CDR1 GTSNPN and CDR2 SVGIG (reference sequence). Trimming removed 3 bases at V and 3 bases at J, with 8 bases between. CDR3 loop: CAWSGQSNEKLFF. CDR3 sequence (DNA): TGTGCCTGGAGCGGACAGTCTAATGAAAAACTGTTTTTT.

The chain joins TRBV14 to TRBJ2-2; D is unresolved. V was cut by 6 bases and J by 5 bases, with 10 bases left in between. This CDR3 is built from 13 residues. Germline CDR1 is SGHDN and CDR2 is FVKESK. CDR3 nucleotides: TGTGCCAGCAGTTTTGTCCTGACCGGGGAGCTGTTTTTT. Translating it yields CASSFVLTGELFF.

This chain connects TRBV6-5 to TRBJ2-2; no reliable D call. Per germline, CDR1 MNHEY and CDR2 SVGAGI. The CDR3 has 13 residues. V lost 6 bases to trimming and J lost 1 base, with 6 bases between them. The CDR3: CASRRRNTGELFF. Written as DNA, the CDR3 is TGTGCCAGCAGGAGAAGGAACACCGGGGAGCTGTTTTTT.

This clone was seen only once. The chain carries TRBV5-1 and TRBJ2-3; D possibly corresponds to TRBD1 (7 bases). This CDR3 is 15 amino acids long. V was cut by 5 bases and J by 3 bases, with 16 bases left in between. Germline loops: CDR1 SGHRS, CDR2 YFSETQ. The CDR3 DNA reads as TGCGCCAGCAGGTTGAGGCAGGGGGGTACAGATACGCAGTATTTT. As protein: CASRLRQGGTDTQYF.

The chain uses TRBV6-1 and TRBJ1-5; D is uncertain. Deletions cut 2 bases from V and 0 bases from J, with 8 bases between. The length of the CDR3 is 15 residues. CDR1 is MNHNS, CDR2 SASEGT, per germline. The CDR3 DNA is TGTGCCAGCAGTGAATGGGAGAATAGCAATCAGCCCCAGCATTTT. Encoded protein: CASSEWENSNQPQHF.

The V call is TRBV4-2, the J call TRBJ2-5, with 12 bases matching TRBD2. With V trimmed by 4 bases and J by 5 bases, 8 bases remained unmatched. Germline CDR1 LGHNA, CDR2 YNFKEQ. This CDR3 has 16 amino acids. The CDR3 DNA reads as TGTGCCAGCAGCCGTCTGACTAGCGGGGGCGGGGAGACCCAGTACTTC. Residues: CASSRLTSGGGETQYF.

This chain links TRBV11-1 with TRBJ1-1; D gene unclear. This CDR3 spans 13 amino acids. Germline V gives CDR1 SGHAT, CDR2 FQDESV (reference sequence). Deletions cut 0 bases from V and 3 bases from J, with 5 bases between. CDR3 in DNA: TGTGCCAGCAGCTTAGCCCCCGACACTGAAGCTTTCTTT. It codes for CASSLAPDTEAFF.

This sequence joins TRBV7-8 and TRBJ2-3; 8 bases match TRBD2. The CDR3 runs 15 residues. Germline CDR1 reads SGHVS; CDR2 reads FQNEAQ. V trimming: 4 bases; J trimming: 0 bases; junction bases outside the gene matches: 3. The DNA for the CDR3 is TGTGCCAGCAGCTCTTTAGCGGGGAGCACAGATACGCAGTATTTT. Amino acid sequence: CASSSLAGSTDTQYF.